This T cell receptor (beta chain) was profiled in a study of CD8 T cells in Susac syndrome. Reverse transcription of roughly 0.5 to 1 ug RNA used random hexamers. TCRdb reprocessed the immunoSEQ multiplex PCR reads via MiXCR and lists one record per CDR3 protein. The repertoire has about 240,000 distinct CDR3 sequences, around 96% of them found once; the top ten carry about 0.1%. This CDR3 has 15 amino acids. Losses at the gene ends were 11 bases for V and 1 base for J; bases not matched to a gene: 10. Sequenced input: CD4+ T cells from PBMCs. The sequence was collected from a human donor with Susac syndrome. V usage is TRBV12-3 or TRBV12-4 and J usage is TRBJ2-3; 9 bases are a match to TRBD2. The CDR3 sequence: CAGYTLAGGTDTQYF. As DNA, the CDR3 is TGTGCCGGCTACACTTTAGCGGGGGGCACAGATACGCAGTATTTT.